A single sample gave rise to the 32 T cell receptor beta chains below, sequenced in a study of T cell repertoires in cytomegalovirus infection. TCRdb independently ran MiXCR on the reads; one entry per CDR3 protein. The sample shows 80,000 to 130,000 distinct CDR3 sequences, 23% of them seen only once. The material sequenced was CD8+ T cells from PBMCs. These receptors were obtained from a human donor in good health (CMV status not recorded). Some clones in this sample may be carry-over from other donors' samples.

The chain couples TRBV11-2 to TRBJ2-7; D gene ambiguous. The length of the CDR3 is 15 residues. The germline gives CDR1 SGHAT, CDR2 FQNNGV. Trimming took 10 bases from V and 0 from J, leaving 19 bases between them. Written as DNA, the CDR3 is TGTGCCACCACGCCCCCCCCAGGCCTCTCCTACGAGCAGTACTTC. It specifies CATTPPPGLSYEQYF.

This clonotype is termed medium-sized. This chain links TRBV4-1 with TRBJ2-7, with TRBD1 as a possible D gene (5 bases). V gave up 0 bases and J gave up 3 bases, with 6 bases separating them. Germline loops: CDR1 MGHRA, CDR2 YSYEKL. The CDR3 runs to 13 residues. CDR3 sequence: CASSQDRGYEQYF. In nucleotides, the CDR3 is TGCGCCAGCAGCCAAGATAGGGGCTACGAGCAGTACTTC.

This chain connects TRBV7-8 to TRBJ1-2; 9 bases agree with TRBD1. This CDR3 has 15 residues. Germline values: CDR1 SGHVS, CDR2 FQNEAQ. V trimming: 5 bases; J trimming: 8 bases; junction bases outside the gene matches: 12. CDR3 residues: CASSQDGTGNEGYTF. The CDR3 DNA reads TGTGCCAGCAGCCAAGACGGGACAGGGAATGAGGGCTACACCTTC.

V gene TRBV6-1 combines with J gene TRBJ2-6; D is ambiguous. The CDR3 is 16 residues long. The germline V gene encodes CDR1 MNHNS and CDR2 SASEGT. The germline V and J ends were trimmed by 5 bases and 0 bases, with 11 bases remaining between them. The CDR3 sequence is CASSYGSNSGANVLTF. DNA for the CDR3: TGTGCCAGCAGTTACGGTTCCAACTCTGGGGCCAACGTCCTGACTTTC.

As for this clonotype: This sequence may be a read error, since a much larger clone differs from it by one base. The DNA for the CDR3 is TGTGCCAGCAGTGAAGGGGGGGGCAGTGAAGCTTTCTTT. Protein: CASSEGGGSEAFF. The rearrangement uses TRBV2 and TRBJ1-1; D perhaps matches TRBD1 (6 bases). The CDR3 is 13 amino acids. V was clipped by 1 base and J by 7 bases, with 10 bases between them. The V gene's germline CDR1 is SNHLY and CDR2 FYNNEI.

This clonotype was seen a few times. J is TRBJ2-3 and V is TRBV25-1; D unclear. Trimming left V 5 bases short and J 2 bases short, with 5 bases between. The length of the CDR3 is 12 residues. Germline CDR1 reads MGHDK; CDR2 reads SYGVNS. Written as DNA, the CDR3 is TGTGCCAGCAGTCATATCACAGATACGCAGTATTTT. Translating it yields CASSHITDTQYF.

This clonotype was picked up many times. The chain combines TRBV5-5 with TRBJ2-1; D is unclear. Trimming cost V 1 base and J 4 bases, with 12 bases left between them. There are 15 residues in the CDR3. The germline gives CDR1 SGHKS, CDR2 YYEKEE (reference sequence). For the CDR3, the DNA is TGTGCCAGCAGCTTGATGGGCAACAGTTACAATGAGCAGTTCTTC. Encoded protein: CASSLMGNSYNEQFF.

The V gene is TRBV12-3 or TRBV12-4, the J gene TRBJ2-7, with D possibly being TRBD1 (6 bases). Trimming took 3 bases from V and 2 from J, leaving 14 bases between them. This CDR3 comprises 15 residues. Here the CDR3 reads CASSLQQGVAYEQYF. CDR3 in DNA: TGTGCCAGCAGTTTGCAACAGGGAGTCGCCTACGAGCAGTACTTC.

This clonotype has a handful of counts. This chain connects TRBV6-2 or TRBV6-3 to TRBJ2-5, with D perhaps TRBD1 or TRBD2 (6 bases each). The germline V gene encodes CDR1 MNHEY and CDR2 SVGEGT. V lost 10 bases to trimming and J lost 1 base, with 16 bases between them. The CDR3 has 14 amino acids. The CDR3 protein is CATWRRGAQETQYF. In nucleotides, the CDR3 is TGTGCCACCTGGAGGAGGGGGGCCCAAGAGACCCAGTACTTC.

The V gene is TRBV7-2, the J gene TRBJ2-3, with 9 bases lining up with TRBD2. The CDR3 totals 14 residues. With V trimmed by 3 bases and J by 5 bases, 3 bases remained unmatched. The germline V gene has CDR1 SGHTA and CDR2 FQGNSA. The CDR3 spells CASSFSGSGDTQYF. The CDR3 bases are TGTGCCAGCAGCTTTAGCGGGAGTGGAGATACGCAGTATTTT.

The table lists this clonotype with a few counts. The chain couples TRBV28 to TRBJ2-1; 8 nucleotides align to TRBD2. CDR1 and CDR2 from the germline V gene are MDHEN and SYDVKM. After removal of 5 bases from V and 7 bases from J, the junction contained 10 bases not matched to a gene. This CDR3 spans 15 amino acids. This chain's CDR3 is CASSVTGTRGNEQFF. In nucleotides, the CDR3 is TGTGCCAGCAGTGTCACCGGGACTAGAGGGAATGAGCAGTTCTTC.

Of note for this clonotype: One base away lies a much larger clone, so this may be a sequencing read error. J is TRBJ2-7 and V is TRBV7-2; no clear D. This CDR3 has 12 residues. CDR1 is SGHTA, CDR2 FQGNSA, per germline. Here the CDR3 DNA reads TGTGCCAGCAGCTTAAGCCAGGTCGAGCGGTACTTC. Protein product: CASSLSQVERYF. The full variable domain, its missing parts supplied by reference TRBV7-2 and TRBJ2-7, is GAGVSQSPSNKVTEKGKDVELRCDPISGHTALYWYRQSLGQGLEFLIYFQGNSAPDKSGLPSDRFSAERTGGSVSTLTIQRTQQEDSAVYLCASSLSQVERYFGPGTRLTVT.

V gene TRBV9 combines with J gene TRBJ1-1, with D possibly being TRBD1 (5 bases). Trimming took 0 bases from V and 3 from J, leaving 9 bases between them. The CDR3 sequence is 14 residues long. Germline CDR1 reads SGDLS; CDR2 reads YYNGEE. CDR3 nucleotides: TGTGCCAGCAGCGTAGCGGGGGGTGACACTGAAGCTTTCTTT. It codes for CASSVAGGDTEAFF.

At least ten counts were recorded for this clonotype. CDR3 sequence reads: CASGLDSGTGTYEQYF. CDR3 nucleotide sequence: TGTGCTAGTGGTTTGGACTCCGGGACAGGGACCTACGAGCAGTACTTC. The rearrangement uses TRBV12-5 and TRBJ2-7; 9 bases line up with TRBD1. J lost 2 bases, V lost 1 base, and 6 bases had no gene match. CDR1 is LGHNT, CDR2 FRNRAP, per germline. The CDR3 loop spans 16 amino acids. Full variable domain (outside the CDR3, taken from reference TRBV12-5 and TRBJ2-7): DARVTQTPRHKVTEMGQEVTMRCQPILGHNTVFWYRQTMMQGLELLAYFRNRAPLDDSGMPKDRFSAEMPDATLATLKIQPSEPRDSAVYFCASGLDSGTGTYEQYFGPGTRLTVT.

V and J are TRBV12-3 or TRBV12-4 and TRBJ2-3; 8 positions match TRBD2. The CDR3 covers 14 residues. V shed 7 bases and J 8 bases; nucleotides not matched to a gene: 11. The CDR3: CASTLAGGGGTQYF. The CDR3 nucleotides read TGTGCCAGCACCCTTGCGGGGGGAGGAGGTACGCAGTATTTT.

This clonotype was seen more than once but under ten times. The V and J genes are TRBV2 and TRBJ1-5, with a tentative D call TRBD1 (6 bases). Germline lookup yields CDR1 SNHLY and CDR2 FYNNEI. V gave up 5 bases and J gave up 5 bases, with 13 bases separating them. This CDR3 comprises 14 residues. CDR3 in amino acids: CASSSRGGYQPQHF. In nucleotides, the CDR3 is TGTGCCAGCAGTTCCAGGGGAGGGTATCAGCCCCAGCATTTT.

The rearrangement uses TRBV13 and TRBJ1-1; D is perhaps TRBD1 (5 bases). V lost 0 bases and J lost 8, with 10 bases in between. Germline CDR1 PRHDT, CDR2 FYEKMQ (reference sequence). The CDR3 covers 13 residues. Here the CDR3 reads CASSLGGGEEAFF. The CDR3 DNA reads TGTGCCAGCAGCTTAGGGGGAGGGGAAGAAGCTTTCTTT. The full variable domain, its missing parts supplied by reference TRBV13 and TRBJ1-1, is AAGVIQSPRHLIKEKRETATLKCYPIPRHDTVYWYQQGPGQDPQFLISFYEKMQSDKGSIPDRFSAQQFSDYHSELNMSSLELGDSALYFCASSLGGGEEAFFGQGTRLTVV.

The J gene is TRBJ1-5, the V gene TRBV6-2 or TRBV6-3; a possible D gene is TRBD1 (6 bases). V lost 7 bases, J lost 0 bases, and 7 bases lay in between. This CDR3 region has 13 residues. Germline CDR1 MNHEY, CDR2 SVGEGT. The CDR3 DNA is TGTGCCAGCACAGGGGATAGCAATCAGCCCCAGCATTTT. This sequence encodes CASTGDSNQPQHF.

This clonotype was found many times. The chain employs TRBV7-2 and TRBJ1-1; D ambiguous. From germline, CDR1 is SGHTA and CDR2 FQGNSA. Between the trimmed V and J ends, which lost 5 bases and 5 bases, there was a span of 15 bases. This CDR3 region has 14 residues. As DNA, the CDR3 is TGTGCCAGCAGCCGTAGTGGGGAAGTAACTGAAGCTTTCTTT. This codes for CASSRSGEVTEAFF. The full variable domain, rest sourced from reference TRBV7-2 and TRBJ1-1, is GAGVSQSPSNKVTEKGKDVELRCDPISGHTALYWYRQSLGQGLEFLIYFQGNSAPDKSGLPSDRFSAERTGGSVSTLTIQRTQQEDSAVYLCASSRSGEVTEAFFGQGTRLTVV.

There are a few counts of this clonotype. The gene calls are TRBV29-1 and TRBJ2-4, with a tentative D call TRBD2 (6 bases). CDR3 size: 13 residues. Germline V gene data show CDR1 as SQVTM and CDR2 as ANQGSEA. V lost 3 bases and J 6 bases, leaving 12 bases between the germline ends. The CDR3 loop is CSVDGGSGNIQYF. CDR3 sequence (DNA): TGCAGCGTTGATGGGGGGTCGGGAAACATTCAGTACTTC.

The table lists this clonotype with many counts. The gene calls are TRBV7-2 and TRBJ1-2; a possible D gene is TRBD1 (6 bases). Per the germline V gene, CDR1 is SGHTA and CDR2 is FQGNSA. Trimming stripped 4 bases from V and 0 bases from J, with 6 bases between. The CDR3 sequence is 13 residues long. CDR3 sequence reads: CASSWTANYGYTF. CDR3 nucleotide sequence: TGTGCCAGCAGCTGGACAGCTAACTATGGCTACACCTTC.

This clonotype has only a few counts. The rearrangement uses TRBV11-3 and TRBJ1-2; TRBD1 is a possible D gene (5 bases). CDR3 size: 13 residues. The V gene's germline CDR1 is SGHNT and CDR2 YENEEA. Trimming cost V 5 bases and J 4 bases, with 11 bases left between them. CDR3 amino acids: CASSERGVYGYTF. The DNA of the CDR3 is TGTGCCAGCAGCGAACGGGGCGTCTATGGCTACACCTTC.

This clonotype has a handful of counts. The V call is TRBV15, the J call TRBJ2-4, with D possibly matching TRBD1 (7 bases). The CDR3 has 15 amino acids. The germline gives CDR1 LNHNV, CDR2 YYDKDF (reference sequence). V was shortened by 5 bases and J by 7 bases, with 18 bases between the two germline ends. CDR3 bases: TGTGCCACCAGCGGTCTTGACAGGGCGGGGAACATTCAGTACTTC. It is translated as CATSGLDRAGNIQYF.

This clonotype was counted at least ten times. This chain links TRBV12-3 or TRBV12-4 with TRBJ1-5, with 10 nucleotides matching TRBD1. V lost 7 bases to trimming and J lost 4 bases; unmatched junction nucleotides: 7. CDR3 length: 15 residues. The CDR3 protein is CASKETGGWNQPQHF. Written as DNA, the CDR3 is TGTGCCAGCAAAGAGACAGGGGGCTGGAATCAGCCCCAGCATTTT.

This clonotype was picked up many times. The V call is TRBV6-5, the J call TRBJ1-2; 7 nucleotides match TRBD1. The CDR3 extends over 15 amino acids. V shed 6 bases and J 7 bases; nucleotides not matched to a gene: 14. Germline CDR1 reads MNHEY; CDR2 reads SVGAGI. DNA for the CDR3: TGTGCCAGCAGGGGGGGACAGTTAATGGTTCGTGGCTACACCTTC. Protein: CASRGGQLMVRGYTF.

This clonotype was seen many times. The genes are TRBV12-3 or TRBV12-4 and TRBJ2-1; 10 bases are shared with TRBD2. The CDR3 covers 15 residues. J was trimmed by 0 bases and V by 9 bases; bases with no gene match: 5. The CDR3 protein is CASSGGTSSYNEQFF. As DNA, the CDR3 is TGTGCCAGTAGCGGGGGGACTAGCTCCTACAATGAGCAGTTCTTC.

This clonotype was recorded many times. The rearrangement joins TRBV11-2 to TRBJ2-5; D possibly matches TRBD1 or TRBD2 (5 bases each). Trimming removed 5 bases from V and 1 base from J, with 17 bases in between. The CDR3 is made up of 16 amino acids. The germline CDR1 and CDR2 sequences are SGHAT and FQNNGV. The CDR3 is CASSPPRGRAQETQYF. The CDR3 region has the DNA TGTGCCAGCAGCCCTCCCCGGGGCAGGGCCCAAGAGACCCAGTACTTC.

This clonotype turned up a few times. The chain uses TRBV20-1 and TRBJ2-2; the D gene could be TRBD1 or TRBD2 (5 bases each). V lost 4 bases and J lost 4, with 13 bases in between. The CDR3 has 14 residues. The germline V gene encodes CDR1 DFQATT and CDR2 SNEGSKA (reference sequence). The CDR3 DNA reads TGCAGTGCTAAGAGGGACCAGGGCACCGGGGAGCTGTTTTTT. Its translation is CSAKRDQGTGELFF.

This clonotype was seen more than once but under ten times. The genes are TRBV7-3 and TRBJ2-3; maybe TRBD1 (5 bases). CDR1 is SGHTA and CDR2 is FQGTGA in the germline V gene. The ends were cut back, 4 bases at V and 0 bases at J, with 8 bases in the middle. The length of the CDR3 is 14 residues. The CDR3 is CASSSAGSTDTQYF. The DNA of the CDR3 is TGTGCCAGCAGCTCCGCAGGGAGCACAGATACGCAGTATTTT.

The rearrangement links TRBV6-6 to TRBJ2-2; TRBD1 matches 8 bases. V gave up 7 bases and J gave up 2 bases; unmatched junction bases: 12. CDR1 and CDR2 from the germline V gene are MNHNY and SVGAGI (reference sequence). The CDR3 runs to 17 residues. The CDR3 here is CASTPVPAGGNTGELFF. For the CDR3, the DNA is TGTGCCAGCACCCCTGTCCCGGCAGGGGGCAACACCGGGGAGCTGTTTTTT.

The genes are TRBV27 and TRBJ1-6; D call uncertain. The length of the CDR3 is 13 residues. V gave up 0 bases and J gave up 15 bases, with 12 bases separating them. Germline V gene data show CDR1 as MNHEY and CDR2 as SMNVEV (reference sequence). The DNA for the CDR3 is TGTGCCAGCAGTTTATCGAGGACCCACCGCCTCCACTTT. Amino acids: CASSLSRTHRLHF.

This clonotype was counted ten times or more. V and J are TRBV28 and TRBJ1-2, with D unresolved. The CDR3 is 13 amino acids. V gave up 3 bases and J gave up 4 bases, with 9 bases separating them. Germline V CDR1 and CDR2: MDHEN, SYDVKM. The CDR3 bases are TGTGCCAGCAGTTTGGCCCCTCTCTATGGCTACACCTTC. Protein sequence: CASSLAPLYGYTF.